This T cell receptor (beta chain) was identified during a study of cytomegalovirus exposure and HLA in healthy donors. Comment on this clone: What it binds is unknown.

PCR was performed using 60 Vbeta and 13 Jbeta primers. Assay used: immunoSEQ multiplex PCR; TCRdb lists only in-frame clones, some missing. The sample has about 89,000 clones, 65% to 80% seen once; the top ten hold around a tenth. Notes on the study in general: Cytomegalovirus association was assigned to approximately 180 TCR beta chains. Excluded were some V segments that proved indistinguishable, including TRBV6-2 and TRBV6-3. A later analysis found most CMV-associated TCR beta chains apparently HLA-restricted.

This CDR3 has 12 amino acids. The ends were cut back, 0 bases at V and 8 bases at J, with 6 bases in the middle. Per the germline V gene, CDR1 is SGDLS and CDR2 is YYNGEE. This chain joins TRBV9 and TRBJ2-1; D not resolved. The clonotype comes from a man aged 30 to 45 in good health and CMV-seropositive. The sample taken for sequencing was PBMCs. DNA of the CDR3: TGTGCCAGCAGCGTAGTGTCGGATGAGCAGTTCTTC. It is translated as CASSVVSDEQFF.